One and the same sample provided the 28 T cell receptor beta chains below, sequenced in a study of OX40 agonist ivuxolimab in advanced cancers. Profiled with immunoSEQ multiplex PCR; TCRdb holds only in-frame clones, not every one. The data contain tens of thousands of clones, 75% to 90% of them seen just once; the ten biggest clones take up approximately 7%. Here the sequenced sample was CD4+ or CD8+ T cells sorted from blood, taken in a trial of the OX40 agonist ivuxolimab. All receptors derive from an adult with an advanced solid tumor such as melanoma, head and neck, liver or kidney cancer.

V is TRBV2 and J is TRBJ1-1, with a possible D match to TRBD1 (6 bases). The CDR3 extends over 13 amino acids. CDR1 is SNHLY and CDR2 is FYNNEI in the germline V gene. The V end lost 8 bases, the J end lost 9 bases, and 19 bases lay between the germline ends. In nucleotides, the CDR3 is TGTGCCAGCGGCTATAAGGGGGACGGTAAAGCTTTCTTT. Its protein is CASGYKGDGKAFF.

V is TRBV5-4 and J is TRBJ2-3; a weak D match, TRBD2 (7 bases). V lost 5 bases and J 5 bases, leaving 12 bases between the germline ends. CDR1 and CDR2 (germline): SGHNT, YYREEE (reference sequence). This CDR3 has 13 residues. This CDR3 is CASRVRGGDTQYF. DNA of the CDR3: TGTGCCAGCAGAGTTAGGGGGGGAGATACGCAGTATTTT.

The chain combines TRBV18 with TRBJ2-5; 8 bases agree with TRBD1. The germline V gene has CDR1 KGHSH and CDR2 LQKENI. V gave up 5 bases and J gave up 4 bases; unmatched junction bases: 9. The CDR3 is made up of 15 amino acids. CDR3: CASSAWTGKIETQYF. CDR3 nucleotides: TGTGCCAGCTCAGCCTGGACAGGGAAAATAGAGACCCAGTACTTC.

This clone was found once. The chain joins TRBV27 to TRBJ1-1; 8 nucleotides match TRBD1. V dropped 4 bases and J dropped 1; count of bases not matched to a gene: 2. The CDR3 has 14 residues. Per germline, CDR1 MNHEY and CDR2 SMNVEV (reference sequence). The CDR3 nucleotides read TGTGCCAGCAGTTGGACAGGGCCGAACACTGAAGCTTTCTTT. Its translation is CASSWTGPNTEAFF.

V is TRBV15 and J is TRBJ2-2; 8 bases match TRBD1. This CDR3 comprises 14 residues. From germline, CDR1 is LNHNV and CDR2 YYDKDF (reference sequence). V gave up 3 bases and J gave up 5 bases; unmatched junction bases: 2. This CDR3 reads CATSRTGETGELFF. Here the CDR3 DNA reads TGTGCCACCAGCAGGACAGGGGAAACCGGGGAGCTGTTTTTT.

Written as DNA, the CDR3 is TGTGCCAGCAGCCAAGCTGCCGGGAACACTGAAGCTTTCTTT. Translation gives CASSQAAGNTEAFF. The rearrangement uses TRBV4-2 and TRBJ1-1; D gene ambiguous. With 1 base removed from V and 1 base from J, the gap between germline ends came to 7 bases. The CDR3 is 14 residues long. Germline-derived CDR1 and CDR2 are LGHNA and YNFKEQ.

The chain is built from TRBV4-1 and TRBJ1-1; D gene uncertain. This CDR3 region has 14 residues. The ends were cut back, 5 bases at V and 4 bases at J, with 14 bases in the middle. Germline-derived CDR1 and CDR2 are MGHRA and YSYEKL. CDR3 DNA: TGCGCCAGCAGCTTCCGGGATCCTGGCACTGAAGCTTTCTTT. It translates to CASSFRDPGTEAFF.

The genes are TRBV10-3 and TRBJ2-3, with 8 bases that match TRBD2. CDR1 and CDR2 from the germline V gene are ENHRY and SYGVKD. V was pared by 8 bases and J by 0 bases, with 7 bases of the junction left unmatched. The CDR3 consists of 15 residues. The CDR3: CAILGQRGSTDTQYF. DNA for the CDR3: TGTGCCATCCTTGGGCAGCGGGGGAGCACAGATACGCAGTATTTT.

This clone was seen only a few times. V usage is TRBV5-1 and J usage is TRBJ1-1, with 8 bases matching TRBD1. Germline V gene sequence: CDR1 SGHRS, CDR2 YFSETQ. The CDR3 is 14 residues long. V shed 1 base, J shed 4 bases, and the junction held 3 bases outside the gene matches. CDR3 DNA: TGCGCCAGCAGCTTGAACACAGGGGGCACTGAAGCTTTCTTT. This codes for CASSLNTGGTEAFF.

The chain joins TRBV5-1 to TRBJ2-6; D is tentatively TRBD1 or TRBD2 (5 bases each). Germline CDR1 and CDR2: SGHRS and YFSETQ. Trimming stripped 0 bases from V and 2 bases from J, with 21 bases between. The CDR3 consists of 20 residues. Here the CDR3 reads CASSLGIRAKRGAGANVLTF. Written as DNA, the CDR3 is TGCGCCAGCAGCTTGGGTATCAGGGCTAAAAGAGGGGCTGGGGCCAACGTCCTGACTTTC.

This chain uses TRBV2 with TRBJ2-1; 7 bases agree with TRBD1. Germline CDR1 is SNHLY and CDR2 is FYNNEI. This CDR3 comprises 16 residues. Trimming removed 2 bases from V and 0 bases from J; junction bases left unmatched: 4. CDR3 DNA: TGTGCCAGCAGTGAAAGAGGGGGCCTCTCCTACAATGAGCAGTTCTTC. Its protein product is CASSERGGLSYNEQFF.

The J gene is TRBJ2-5, the V gene TRBV7-3; 10 nucleotides agree with TRBD2. With V trimmed by 5 bases and J by 4 bases, 1 base remained unmatched. Germline CDR1 reads SGHTA; CDR2 reads FQGTGA. The CDR3 consists of 13 residues. As DNA, the CDR3 is TGTGCCAGCAGCCCTAGCGGGGGAGAGACCCAGTACTTC. Its translation is CASSPSGGETQYF.

This clone was detected only a few times. The rearrangement links TRBV28 to TRBJ2-3; 10 nucleotides align to TRBD2. V shed 7 bases, J shed 4 bases, and the junction held 8 bases outside the gene matches. The germline V gene has CDR1 MDHEN and CDR2 SYDVKM. The CDR3 is made up of 15 amino acids. The CDR3 nucleotides read TGTGCCAGCATCCCAAGCGGGAGGGGGGCAGATACGCAGTATTTT. It codes for CASIPSGRGADTQYF.

CDR3 DNA: TGTGCCTGGAGTTTGGGGGAAAGGTCCAATGAAAAACTGTTTTTT. Its protein is CAWSLGERSNEKLFF. This chain joins TRBV30 and TRBJ1-4, with a weak D call TRBD1 (5 bases). V lost 2 bases and J lost 5, with 15 bases in between. Germline CDR1 and CDR2: GTSNPN and SVGIG (reference sequence). The CDR3 contains 15 residues.

This clone was observed once. J is TRBJ2-5 and V is TRBV5-1; D is perhaps TRBD1 (6 bases). The CDR3 spans 16 residues. Looked up from germline, CDR1 is SGHRS and CDR2 is YFSETQ. V lost 2 bases to trimming and J lost 7 bases, with 21 bases between them. CDR3 loop: CASSLMSTGSEGTQYF. CDR3 DNA: TGCGCCAGCAGCTTAATGTCAACAGGGAGCGAAGGGACCCAGTACTTC.

The chain joins TRBV21-1 to TRBJ2-5; TRBD1, as called in the table, went unchecked against the DNA. The J call may be wrong; the DNA end is better matched by TRBJ2-7. TRBV21-1 is classified as a pseudogene. The CDR3 loop spans 17 amino acids. The CDR3 DNA is TGTGCCAGCAGCAGCAGGGGGATCGTCCTAGCCCGCTACGAGCAGTACTTC. Protein product: CASSSRGIVLARYEQYF.

The genes are TRBV7-2 and TRBJ2-5, with 9 bases aligning to TRBD1. CDR3 length: 13 residues. J was trimmed by 2 bases and V by 5 bases; bases with no gene match: 0. Germline CDR1 SGHTA, CDR2 FQGNSA. The CDR3 DNA follows: TGTGCCAGCAGCGGACAGGGGCAAGAGACCCAGTACTTC. Translated: CASSGQGQETQYF.

The chain links TRBV19 to TRBJ2-6; D uncertain. The CDR3 extends over 15 amino acids. Looked up from germline, CDR1 is LNHDA and CDR2 is SQIVND (reference sequence). With 7 bases removed from V and 0 bases from J, the gap between germline ends came to 10 bases. The CDR3 protein is CASMVLSSGANVLTF. CDR3 in DNA: TGTGCCAGTATGGTGCTCAGCTCTGGGGCCAACGTCCTGACTTTC.

This sequence joins TRBV6-5 and TRBJ1-1; weak D call: TRBD1 (6 bases). The V gene lost 2 bases and the J gene lost 3 bases, with 7 bases spanning the gap. There are 13 residues in the CDR3. The V gene's germline CDR1 is MNHEY and CDR2 SVGAGI. CDR3: CASSYNRDTEAFF. For the CDR3, the DNA is TGTGCCAGCAGTTACAACAGGGACACTGAAGCTTTCTTT.

There are a few counts of this clone. V usage is TRBV30 and J usage is TRBJ1-6; D is undetermined. Trimming left V 6 bases short and J 1 base short, with 10 bases between. This CDR3 is built from 14 residues. The germline gives CDR1 GTSNPN, CDR2 SVGIG (reference sequence). CDR3 nucleotide sequence: TGTGCCTGTAGGCGGCTATCCTATAATTCACCCCTCCACTTT. Amino acid sequence: CACRRLSYNSPLHF.

The chain combines TRBV2 with TRBJ1-3; no reliable D call. CDR1 SNHLY and CDR2 FYNNEI come from the germline V gene. The CDR3 has 14 residues. Between the trimmed V and J ends, which lost 7 bases and 0 bases, there was a span of 10 bases. The CDR3, as DNA: TGTGCCAGCATGGGCAGGTCCTCTGGAAACACCATATATTTT. It encodes CASMGRSSGNTIYF.

V gene TRBV19 combines with J gene TRBJ2-7; maybe TRBD2 (6 bases). This CDR3 region has 15 residues. Trimming shortened V by 1 base and J by 11 bases, and 21 bases separated the two germline ends. CDR1 is LNHDA and CDR2 is SQIVND in the germline V gene (reference sequence). CDR3 protein: CASSIGREPLGTKYF. CDR3 nucleotides: TGTGCCAGTAGTATAGGTCGGGAGCCCCTAGGGACCAAGTACTTC.

The J gene is TRBJ2-7, the V gene TRBV15; D may be TRBD2 (5 bases). Germline assignment: CDR1 LNHNV and CDR2 YYDKDF (reference sequence). With 2 bases removed from V and 2 bases from J, the gap between germline ends came to 16 bases. The CDR3 covers 16 residues. The CDR3 DNA sequence: TGTGCCACCAGCAGACCCGGTGGGAGCAAAGCCTACGAGCAGTACTTC. Translating gives CATSRPGGSKAYEQYF.

This clone is a singleton in its sample. The V and J genes are TRBV6-5 and TRBJ2-3; tentative D call: TRBD1 (5 bases). Trimming pared 8 bases from V and 0 bases from J, leaving 15 bases between. This CDR3 comprises 15 residues. Germline CDR1 reads MNHEY; CDR2 reads SVGAGI. The CDR3 loop reads CASGAGRFSTDTQYF. The DNA for the CDR3 is TGTGCCAGCGGGGCAGGCCGCTTCAGCACAGATACGCAGTATTTT.

This rearrangement joins TRBV29-1 to TRBJ2-7; D may match TRBD1 or TRBD2 (5 bases each). Germline V CDR1 and CDR2: SQVTM, ANQGSEA. Trimming left V 2 bases short and J 7 bases short, with 12 bases between. This CDR3 comprises 12 residues. The CDR3 nucleotides read TGCAGCGTTGAATTACCGAGGGGAGAGCAGTACTTC. Protein: CSVELPRGEQYF.

The rearrangement links TRBV5-5 to TRBJ2-7, with D maybe TRBD1 (5 bases). V gave up 0 bases and J gave up 2 bases, with 9 bases separating them. The CDR3 has 14 residues. Germline CDR1 SGHKS, CDR2 YYEKEE (reference sequence). The CDR3 loop is CASSLDRRPYEQYF. The CDR3 nucleotides read TGTGCCAGCAGCTTGGACAGGAGACCCTACGAGCAGTACTTC.

This clone was counted once. The V gene is TRBV10-1, the J gene TRBJ2-1, with TRBD2 identical over 8 bases. CDR3 length: 15 residues. Germline V CDR1 and CDR2: WNHNN, SYGVQD (reference sequence). After removal of 6 bases from V and 5 bases from J, the junction contained 9 bases not matched to a gene. The CDR3 DNA follows: TGCGCCAGCAGGAGAGCGGGGGAGAATGACAATGAGCAGTTCTTC. Residues: CASRRAGENDNEQFF.

V is TRBV4-2 and J is TRBJ2-7; a weak D match, TRBD1 (5 bases). Per germline, CDR1 LGHNA and CDR2 YNFKEQ. Trimming shortened V by 4 bases and J by 4 bases, and 17 bases separated the two germline ends. CDR3 length: 15 amino acids. The CDR3 reads CASSPPQGETYEQYF. DNA of the CDR3: TGTGCCAGCAGCCCTCCCCAAGGGGAAACTTACGAGCAGTACTTC.